The 29 T cell receptor beta chains below were found in one sample sequenced in a study of blood T cell repertoires in COVID-19. Data came from immunoSEQ multiplex PCR; TCRdb stores just in-frame clones and leaves some out. Among 250,000 or so clones, more than 65% were seen once, and the ten largest hold under 2.5%. Sample: peripheral blood. Every receptor here comes from a man aged 35-49 years who had recovered from COVID-19.

The chain links TRBV10-3 to TRBJ2-7; maybe TRBD2 (7 bases). Germline assignment: CDR1 ENHRY and CDR2 SYGVKD. The ends were cut back, 2 bases at V and 0 bases at J, with 14 bases in the middle. The CDR3 contains 16 residues. The DNA for the CDR3 is TGTGCCATCAGTGAGAAGGGGGGGCTCAGCTCCTACGAGCAGTACTTC. This codes for CAISEKGGLSSYEQYF.

The chain combines TRBV7-2 with TRBJ2-3; 14 bases align to TRBD2. Germline trimming cut 5 bases from V and 5 bases from J; bases unmatched to any gene: 3. The germline gives CDR1 SGHTA, CDR2 FQGNSA. This CDR3 has 15 amino acids. The CDR3 spells CASSLGLAGVDTQYF. The DNA for the CDR3 is TGTGCCAGCAGCCTGGGACTAGCGGGAGTAGATACGCAGTATTTT.

CDR3 coding DNA: TGTGCCAGCAGCCTCCCCACAGGGGGCGGGAATGAGCAGTTCTTC. Translation: CASSLPTGGGNEQFF. This chain connects TRBV5-6 to TRBJ2-1; 9 bases are a match to TRBD1. CDR3 length equals 15 residues. Germline loops: CDR1 SGHDT, CDR2 YYEEEE. V was clipped by 4 bases and J by 7 bases; unmatched bases: 9.

This chain connects TRBV7-8 to TRBJ2-7, with TRBD2 identical over 11 bases. This CDR3 is 16 amino acids long. V was pared by 4 bases and J by 9 bases, with 14 bases of the junction left unmatched. Germline CDR1 and CDR2: SGHVS and FQNEAQ. The CDR3 is CASSSGLAGPPGGQYF. For the CDR3, the DNA is TGTGCCAGCAGCTCCGGACTAGCGGGCCCTCCGGGGGGGCAGTACTTC.

The chain has TRBV6-5 and TRBJ2-3, with TRBD2 matching 9 bases. The CDR3 has 16 residues. CDR1 is MNHEY and CDR2 is SVGAGI in the germline V gene. With 0 bases clipped from V and 2 bases from J, the junction kept 3 bases outside the gene matches. CDR3 nucleotide sequence: TGTGCCAGCAGTTACTCGGCTAGCGGGGACACAGATACGCAGTATTTT. This sequence encodes CASSYSASGDTDTQYF.

Only one count was recorded for this clone. This chain links TRBV7-2 with TRBJ2-1; 12 bases agree with TRBD2. The trim removed 1 base at V and 5 bases at J, leaving 6 bases unmatched. This CDR3 is 17 amino acids long. CDR1 is SGHTA, CDR2 FQGNSA, per germline. CDR3 loop: CASSLELAGGGDNEQFF. DNA of the CDR3: TGTGCCAGCAGCTTAGAACTAGCGGGGGGAGGTGACAATGAGCAGTTCTTC.

In DNA, the CDR3 is TGTGCCAGCAGCTTAATACGGAGCGGGGTGGGGTACAATGAGCAGTTCTTC. It codes for CASSLIRSGVGYNEQFF. This sequence joins TRBV7-9 and TRBJ2-1, with TRBD2 identical over 7 bases. Germline CDR1 reads SEHNR; CDR2 reads FQNEAQ (reference sequence). The CDR3 contains 17 residues. The J segment lost 4 bases and the V segment lost 2 bases, leaving 11 bases of the junction unmatched.

The chain is built from TRBV9 and TRBJ1-2; D call uncertain. The CDR3 contains 14 residues. The germline gives CDR1 SGDLS, CDR2 YYNGEE. V dropped 0 bases and J dropped 4 bases, with 10 bases sitting between them. CDR3 amino acids: CASSVGGDGYGYTF. CDR3 sequence (DNA): TGTGCCAGCAGCGTAGGCGGGGATGGCTATGGCTACACCTTC.

The chain's CDR3 is CASSSRDITPEQFF. The CDR3 DNA is TGTGCCAGCAGCAGCAGGGACATTACCCCTGAGCAGTTCTTC. The V and J genes are TRBV11-3 and TRBJ2-1; D possibly corresponds to TRBD1 (6 bases). V was cut by 5 bases and J by 9 bases, with 17 bases left in between. Germline-derived CDR1 and CDR2 are SGHNT and YENEEA. CDR3 length equals 14 residues.

This chain links TRBV6-5 with TRBJ1-1, with TRBD1 identical over 9 bases. Unmatched junction bases numbered 3, after V lost 3 bases and J lost 4 bases. Germline CDR1 is MNHEY and CDR2 is SVGAGI. This CDR3 has 14 amino acids. The CDR3 DNA follows: TGTGCCAGCAGTTATGACAGGGGGAGCACTGAAGCTTTCTTT. Its translation: CASSYDRGSTEAFF.

The chain has TRBV5-4 and TRBJ2-7; 7 bases align to TRBD1. Losses at the gene ends were 4 bases for V and 2 bases for J; bases not matched to a gene: 6. The CDR3 runs 14 residues. Germline CDR1 reads SGHNT; CDR2 reads YYREEE (reference sequence). The CDR3 loop reads CASSAGTATYEQYF. Here the CDR3 DNA reads TGTGCCAGCAGCGCCGGGACAGCAACCTACGAGCAGTACTTC.

This sequence joins TRBV7-2 and TRBJ2-2; 7 nucleotides match TRBD1. Trimming removed 5 bases from V and 4 bases from J; junction bases left unmatched: 10. The CDR3 is 16 residues long. CDR1 SGHTA and CDR2 FQGNSA come from the germline V gene. This chain's CDR3 is CASSRGLTGFTGELFF. CDR3 DNA sequence: TGTGCCAGCAGCCGGGGCTTGACAGGGTTCACCGGGGAGCTGTTTTTT.

The chain couples TRBV7-6 to TRBJ2-1; 7 bases map to TRBD2. CDR3 length: 15 residues. V shed 3 bases and J 5 bases; nucleotides not matched to a gene: 7. The germline CDR1 and CDR2 sequences are SGHVS and FNYEAQ. The CDR3 loop reads CASSFPGLRDNEQFF. Written as DNA, the CDR3 is TGTGCCAGCAGCTTCCCGGGACTACGCGACAATGAGCAGTTCTTC. The whole variable domain, remainder taken from reference TRBV7-6 and TRBJ2-1, is GAGVSQSPRYKVTKRGQDVALRCDPISGHVSLYWYRQALGQGPEFLTYFNYEAQQDKSGLPNDRFSAERPEGSISTLTIQRTEQRDSAMYRCASSFPGLRDNEQFFGPGTRLTVL.

The chain is built from TRBV6-2 or TRBV6-3 and TRBJ2-5, with TRBD2 matching over 9 bases. There are 17 residues in the CDR3. V shed 0 bases and J 0 bases; nucleotides not matched to a gene: 5. Per the germline V gene, CDR1 is MNHEY and CDR2 is SVGEGT. The CDR3 loop reads CASSYSWASGDQETQYF. The CDR3 DNA reads TGTGCCAGCAGTTACTCCTGGGCTAGCGGGGACCAAGAGACCCAGTACTTC.

The genes are TRBV6-2 or TRBV6-3 and TRBJ2-3, with TRBD1 as a possible D gene (6 bases). V lost 1 base, J lost 1 base, and 9 bases lay in between. Germline CDR1 and CDR2: MNHEY and SVGEGT. CDR3 length: 15 residues. CDR3 sequence reads: CASSYWTAGTDTQYF. The CDR3 region has the DNA TGTGCCAGCAGTTACTGGACAGCCGGCACAGATACGCAGTATTTT.

The chain carries TRBV5-4 and TRBJ1-4; D is undetermined. The CDR3 totals 15 residues. CDR1 and CDR2 from the germline V gene are SGHNT and YYREEE (reference sequence). Trimming took 1 base from V and 5 from J, leaving 12 bases between them. In nucleotides, the CDR3 is TGTGCCAGCAGCTTGAGGACGGGGATAAATGAAAAACTGTTTTTT. This gives the protein CASSLRTGINEKLFF.

V usage is TRBV5-4 and J usage is TRBJ2-1, with 10 bases lining up with TRBD2. After removal of 4 bases from V and 4 bases from J, the junction contained 5 bases not matched to a gene. This CDR3 has 15 amino acids. Germline CDR1 is SGHNT and CDR2 is YYREEE (reference sequence). The CDR3 region has the DNA TGTGCCAGCAGCCCGCGGACTAGCGGATACAATGAGCAGTTCTTC. It translates to CASSPRTSGYNEQFF. Combining the CDR3 with reference TRBV5-4 and TRBJ2-1 gives the whole variable domain ETGVTQSPTHLIKTRGQQVTLRCSSQSGHNTVSWYQQALGQGPQFIFQYYREEENGRGNFPPRFSGLQFPNYSSELNVNALELDDSALYLCASSPRTSGYNEQFFGPGTRLTVL.

The rearrangement links TRBV7-2 to TRBJ2-7, with a tentative D call TRBD1 (6 bases). V lost 5 bases and J lost 2, with 16 bases in between. CDR1 is SGHTA and CDR2 is FQGNSA in the germline V gene. The CDR3 extends over 15 amino acids. CDR3 amino acids: CASSLMTGETYEQYF. The CDR3 DNA reads TGTGCCAGCAGCCTAATGACAGGAGAAACCTACGAGCAGTACTTC. The complete variable domain, with remaining parts taken from reference TRBV7-2 and TRBJ2-7, reads GAGVSQSPSNKVTEKGKDVELRCDPISGHTALYWYRQSLGQGLEFLIYFQGNSAPDKSGLPSDRFSAERTGGSVSTLTIQRTQQEDSAVYLCASSLMTGETYEQYFGPGTRLTVT.

The chain uses TRBV19 and TRBJ1-1, with TRBD1 matching over 7 bases. In germline, CDR1 is LNHDA, CDR2 SQIVND (reference sequence). With 3 bases clipped from V and 1 base from J, the junction kept 2 bases outside the gene matches. CDR3 size: 14 residues. The CDR3 sequence: CASSMAGGNTEAFF. CDR3 DNA: TGTGCCAGTAGTATGGCAGGGGGGAACACTGAAGCTTTCTTT.

This clone appeared many times. J is TRBJ2-2 and V is TRBV11-2, with D unresolved. Germline lookup yields CDR1 SGHAT and CDR2 FQNNGV. The CDR3 runs 14 residues. Between the trimmed V and J ends, which lost 3 bases and 5 bases, there was a span of 10 bases. The CDR3 loop reads CASSFGTETGELFF. DNA of the CDR3: TGTGCCAGCAGCTTCGGTACAGAGACCGGGGAGCTGTTTTTT.

The V and J genes are TRBV2 and TRBJ2-7; TRBD1 aligns across 8 bases. The CDR3 is 17 residues long. Germline trimming cut 6 bases from V and 3 bases from J; bases unmatched to any gene: 16. Looked up from germline, CDR1 is SNHLY and CDR2 is FYNNEI. CDR3 sequence: CASSQDRVYSGYYEQYF. The CDR3 nucleotides read TGTGCCAGCAGCCAGGACAGGGTCTATAGCGGATACTACGAGCAGTACTTC.

The chain recombines TRBV24-1 with TRBJ2-3, with TRBD1 matching over 9 bases. This CDR3 has 14 residues. Unmatched junction bases numbered 2, after V lost 4 bases and J lost 4 bases. CDR1 KGHDR and CDR2 SFDVKD come from the germline V gene. CDR3 amino acids: CATSDTGGADTQYF. In nucleotides, the CDR3 is TGTGCCACCAGTGACACAGGGGGCGCAGATACGCAGTATTTT.

This rearrangement joins TRBV30 to TRBJ2-1; tentatively, D is TRBD2 (5 bases). Trimming took 1 base from V and 0 from J, leaving 7 bases between them. The CDR3 is 14 amino acids. The germline V gene encodes CDR1 GTSNPN and CDR2 SVGIG (reference sequence). The CDR3, as DNA: TGTGCCTGGAGTGCCGGACTCTCCTACAATGAGCAGTTCTTC. The encoded protein is CAWSAGLSYNEQFF.

V and J are TRBV5-1 and TRBJ2-7; 10 positions match TRBD2. Germline loops: CDR1 SGHRS, CDR2 YFSETQ. This CDR3 is 16 amino acids long. Trimming cost V 0 bases and J 5 bases; bases outside gene matches: 8. CDR3 amino acids: CASSLVRSGRVDEQYF. The CDR3, as DNA: TGCGCCAGCAGCTTGGTCCGCAGCGGGAGGGTCGACGAGCAGTACTTC.

This chain links TRBV5-4 with TRBJ1-2, with D maybe TRBD1 (6 bases). This CDR3 contains 11 residues. Trimming removed 9 bases from V and 5 bases from J, with 11 bases in between. The germline V gene encodes CDR1 SGHNT and CDR2 YYREEE (reference sequence). CDR3 in DNA: TGTGCCATCCCCAGGGGATATGGCTACACCTTC. Amino acid sequence: CAIPRGYGYTF.

J is TRBJ1-2 and V is TRBV11-2, with a possible D match to TRBD1 (5 bases). This CDR3 spans 12 amino acids. V gave up 7 bases and J gave up 3 bases, with 9 bases separating them. Germline CDR1 reads SGHAT; CDR2 reads FQNNGV. CDR3 in amino acids: CASKGRDYGYTF. The CDR3 coding sequence is TGTGCCAGCAAGGGCAGGGACTATGGCTACACCTTC.

This clone was observed a few times. V and J are TRBV7-2 and TRBJ2-1; 11 nucleotides agree with TRBD1. J lost 8 bases, V lost 5 bases, and 8 bases had no gene match. The CDR3 covers 15 residues. Germline values: CDR1 SGHTA, CDR2 FQGNSA. As DNA, the CDR3 is TGTGCCAGCAGCGCGGACAGGGGGCGCGTCGATGAGCAGTTCTTC. Its translation: CASSADRGRVDEQFF.

This chain connects TRBV9 to TRBJ2-7, with 11 bases that match TRBD2. The CDR3 consists of 14 residues. Looked up from germline, CDR1 is SGDLS and CDR2 is YYNGEE. V was clipped by 6 bases and J by 3 bases; unmatched bases: 5. The CDR3 protein is CASTPGTSGYEQYF. DNA for the CDR3: TGTGCCAGCACACCCGGGACTAGCGGCTACGAGCAGTACTTC.

V gene TRBV7-8 combines with J gene TRBJ2-4; 7 bases are a match to TRBD1. With V trimmed by 5 bases and J by 0 bases, 7 bases remained unmatched. CDR3 length: 16 amino acids. The V gene's germline CDR1 is SGHVS and CDR2 FQNEAQ. The CDR3 DNA reads as TGTGCCAGCAGCAAACGGACAGGCTTAGCCAAAAACATTCAGTACTTC. Translating gives CASSKRTGLAKNIQYF.